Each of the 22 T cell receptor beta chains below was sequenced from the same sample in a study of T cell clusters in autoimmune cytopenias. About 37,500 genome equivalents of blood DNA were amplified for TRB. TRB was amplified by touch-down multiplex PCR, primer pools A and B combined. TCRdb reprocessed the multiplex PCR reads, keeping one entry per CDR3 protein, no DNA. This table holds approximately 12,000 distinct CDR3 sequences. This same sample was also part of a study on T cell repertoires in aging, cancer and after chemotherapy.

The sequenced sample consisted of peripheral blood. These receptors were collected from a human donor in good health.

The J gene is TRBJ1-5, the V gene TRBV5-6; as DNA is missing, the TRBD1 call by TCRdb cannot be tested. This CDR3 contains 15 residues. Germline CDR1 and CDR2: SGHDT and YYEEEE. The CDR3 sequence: CASSLVWGAGQPQHF. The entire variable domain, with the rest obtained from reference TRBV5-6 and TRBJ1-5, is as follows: DAGVTQSPTHLIKTRGQQVTLRCSPKSGHDTVSWYQQALGQGPQFIFQYYEEEERQRGNFPDRFSGHQFPNYSSELNVNALLLGDSALYLCASSLVWGAGQPQHFGDGTRLSIL.

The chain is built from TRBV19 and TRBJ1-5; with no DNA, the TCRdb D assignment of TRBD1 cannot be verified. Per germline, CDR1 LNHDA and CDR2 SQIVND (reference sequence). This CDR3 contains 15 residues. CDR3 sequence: CASSTTGESNQPQHF.

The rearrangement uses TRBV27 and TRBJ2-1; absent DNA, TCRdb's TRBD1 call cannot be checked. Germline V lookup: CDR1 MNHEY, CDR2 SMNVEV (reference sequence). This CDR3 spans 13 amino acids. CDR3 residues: CASSRGAGNEQFF.

The CDR3 sequence: CASSFGLAGYDEQFF. This chain joins TRBV5-1 and TRBJ2-1; the TRBD2 assignment by TCRdb is unverifiable without DNA. The CDR3 runs to 15 residues. The V gene's germline CDR1 is SGHRS and CDR2 YFSETQ.

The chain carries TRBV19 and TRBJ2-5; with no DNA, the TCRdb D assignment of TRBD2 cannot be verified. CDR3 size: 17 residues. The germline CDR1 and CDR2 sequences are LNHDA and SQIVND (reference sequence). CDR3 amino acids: CASSLGTLAGDQETQYF.

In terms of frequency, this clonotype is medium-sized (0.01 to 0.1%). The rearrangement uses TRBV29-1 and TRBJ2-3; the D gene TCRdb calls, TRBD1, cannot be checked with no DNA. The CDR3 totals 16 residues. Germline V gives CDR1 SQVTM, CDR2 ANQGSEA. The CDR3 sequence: CTQLIRDKASTDTQYF.

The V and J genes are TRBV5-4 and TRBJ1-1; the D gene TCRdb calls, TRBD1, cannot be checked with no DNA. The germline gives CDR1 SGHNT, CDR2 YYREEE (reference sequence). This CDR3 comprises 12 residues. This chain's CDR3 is CASTIQGTEAFF.

The CDR3: CASSFAGFNQPQHF. V is TRBV12-3 or TRBV12-4 and J is TRBJ1-5. This CDR3 is built from 14 residues.

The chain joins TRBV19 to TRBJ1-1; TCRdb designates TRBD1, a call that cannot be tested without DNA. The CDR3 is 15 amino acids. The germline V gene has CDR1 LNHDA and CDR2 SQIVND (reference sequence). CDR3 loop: CASSRSSGGNTEAFF.

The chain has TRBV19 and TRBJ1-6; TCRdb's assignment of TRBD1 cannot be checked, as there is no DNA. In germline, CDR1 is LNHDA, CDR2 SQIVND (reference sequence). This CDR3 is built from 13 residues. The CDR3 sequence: CASKRTGFTPLHF.

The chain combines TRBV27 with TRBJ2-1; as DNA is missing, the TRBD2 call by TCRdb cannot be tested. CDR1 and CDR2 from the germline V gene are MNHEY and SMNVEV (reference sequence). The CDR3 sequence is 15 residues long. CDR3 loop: CASSLGLAGDNEQFF.

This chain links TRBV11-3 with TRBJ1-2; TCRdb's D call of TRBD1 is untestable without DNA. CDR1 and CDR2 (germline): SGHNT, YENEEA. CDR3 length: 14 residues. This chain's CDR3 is CASSLGTGNYGYTF.

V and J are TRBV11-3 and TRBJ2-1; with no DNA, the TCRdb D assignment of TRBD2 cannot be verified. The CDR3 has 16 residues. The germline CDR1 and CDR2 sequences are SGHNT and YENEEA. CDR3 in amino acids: CASSLAGLAARDEQFF.

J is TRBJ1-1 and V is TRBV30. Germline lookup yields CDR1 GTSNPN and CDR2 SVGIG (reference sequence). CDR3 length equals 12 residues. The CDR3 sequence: CAWSLVVTEAFF.

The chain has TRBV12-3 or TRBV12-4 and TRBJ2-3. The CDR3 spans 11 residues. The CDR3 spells CASSFSDTQYF.

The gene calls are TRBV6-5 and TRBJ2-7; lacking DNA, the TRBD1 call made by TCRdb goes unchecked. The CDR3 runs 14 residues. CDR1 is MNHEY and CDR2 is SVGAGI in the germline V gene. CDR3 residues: CASSLRQGSYEQYF.

The CDR3 spells CASSPPVGGIEAFF. The rearrangement links TRBV18 to TRBJ1-1. Germline V gene sequence: CDR1 KGHSH, CDR2 LQKENI. The CDR3 has 14 amino acids.

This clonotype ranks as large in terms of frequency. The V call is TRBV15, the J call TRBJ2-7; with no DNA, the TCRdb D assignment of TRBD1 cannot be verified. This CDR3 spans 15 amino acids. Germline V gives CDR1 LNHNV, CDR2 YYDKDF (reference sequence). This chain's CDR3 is CATSRGETGVRTQYF. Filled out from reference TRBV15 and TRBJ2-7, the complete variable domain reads DAMVIQNPRYQVTQFGKPVTLSCSQTLNHNVMYWYQQKSSQAPKLLFHYYDKDFNNEADTPDNFQSRRPNTSFCFLDIRSPGLGDTAMYLCATSRGETGVRTQYFGPGTRLTVT.

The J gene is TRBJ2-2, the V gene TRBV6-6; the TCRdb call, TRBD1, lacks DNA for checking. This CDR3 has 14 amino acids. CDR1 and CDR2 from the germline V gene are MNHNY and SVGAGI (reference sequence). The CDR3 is CASSSQGDTGELFF.

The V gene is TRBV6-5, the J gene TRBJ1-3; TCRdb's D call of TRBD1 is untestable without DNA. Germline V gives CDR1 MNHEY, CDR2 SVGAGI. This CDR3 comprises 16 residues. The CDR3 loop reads CASSLQGPDSGNTIYF.

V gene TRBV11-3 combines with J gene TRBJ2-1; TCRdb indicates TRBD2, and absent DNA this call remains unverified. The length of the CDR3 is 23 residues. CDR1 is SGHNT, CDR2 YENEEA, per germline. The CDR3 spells CASSAEGWPGLAGGRFSYNEQFF.

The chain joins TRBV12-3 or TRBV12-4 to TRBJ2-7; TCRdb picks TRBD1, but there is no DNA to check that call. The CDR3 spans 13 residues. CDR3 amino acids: CASRDITGYEQYF.